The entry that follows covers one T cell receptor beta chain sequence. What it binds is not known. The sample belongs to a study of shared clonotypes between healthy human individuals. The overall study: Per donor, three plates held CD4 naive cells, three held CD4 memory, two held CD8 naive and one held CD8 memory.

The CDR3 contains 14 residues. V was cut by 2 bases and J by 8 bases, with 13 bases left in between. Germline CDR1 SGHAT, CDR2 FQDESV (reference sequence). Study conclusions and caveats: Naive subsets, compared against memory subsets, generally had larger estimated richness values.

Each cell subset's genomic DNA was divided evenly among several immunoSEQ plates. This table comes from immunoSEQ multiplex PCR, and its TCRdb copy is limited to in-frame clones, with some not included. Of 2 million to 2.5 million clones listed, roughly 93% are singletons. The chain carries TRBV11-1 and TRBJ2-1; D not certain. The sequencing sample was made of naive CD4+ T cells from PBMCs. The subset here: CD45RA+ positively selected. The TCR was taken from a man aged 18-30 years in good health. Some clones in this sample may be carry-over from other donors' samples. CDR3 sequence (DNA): TGTGCCAGCAGCTTAACCTCCCGTCAGCATGAGCAGTTCTTC. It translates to CASSLTSRQHEQFF. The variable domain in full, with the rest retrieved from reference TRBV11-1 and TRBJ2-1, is EAEVAQSPRYKITEKSQAVAFWCDPISGHATLYWYRQILGQGPELLVQFQDESVVDDSQLPKDRFSAERLKGVDSTLKIQPAELGDSAMYLCASSLTSRQHEQFFGPGTRLTVL.